This T cell receptor beta chain was sequenced for a study of blood T cell repertoires in COVID-19. At the level of the study: PBMCs, B-cell-depleted T cells, or T cells were the source of the cDNA or gDNA that made up the material.

TCRdb's copy holds only in-frame clones and misses some; the assay was immunoSEQ multiplex PCR. Of approximately 65,000 clones in the sample, roughly 91% are singletons; the top ten hold less than 0.55%. The Seattle patients joined while their infection was active and were tracked longitudinally afterward. The clonotype was recovered from a man in his fifties with COVID-19, enrolled during active disease. The sequenced material came from peripheral blood.

CDR3 region: CASSEYRDYEKLFF. The DNA of the CDR3 is TGTGCCAGCAGTGAATACAGGGATTATGAAAAACTGTTTTTT. The chain joins TRBV25-1 to TRBJ1-4, with D maybe TRBD1 (5 bases). With 0 bases removed from V and 6 bases from J, the gap between germline ends came to 8 bases. The germline V gene has CDR1 MGHDK and CDR2 SYGVNS. CDR3 length: 14 amino acids. Full variable domain (outside the CDR3, taken from reference TRBV25-1 and TRBJ1-4): EADIYQTPRYLVIGTGKKITLECSQTMGHDKMYWYQQDPGMELHLIHYSYGVNSTEKGDLSSESTVSRIRTEHFPLTLESARPSHTSQYLCASSEYRDYEKLFFGSGTQLSVL.